This TCR beta chain was captured by sequencing in a study of OX40 agonist ivuxolimab in advanced cancers. Sequencing used immunoSEQ multiplex PCR; TCRdb keeps in-frame clones, though not all of them. The table lists 95,000 to 150,000 clones, about nine tenths of them singletons. This clone turned up a few times. This CDR3 has 14 amino acids. V shed 1 base and J shed 0 bases, with 7 bases lying between them. CDR1 and CDR2 from the germline V gene are SEHNR and FQNEAQ (reference sequence). This chain links TRBV7-9 with TRBJ2-7; D not resolved. The source material was CD4+ or CD8+ T cells sorted from blood, sampled in a trial of the OX40 agonist ivuxolimab. The sequence was collected from an adult with an advanced solid tumor such as melanoma, head and neck, liver or kidney cancer. CDR3 nucleotide sequence: TGTGCCAGCAGCTTAGAGGAGAGCTCCTACGAGCAGTACTTC. Translating it yields CASSLEESSYEQYF.